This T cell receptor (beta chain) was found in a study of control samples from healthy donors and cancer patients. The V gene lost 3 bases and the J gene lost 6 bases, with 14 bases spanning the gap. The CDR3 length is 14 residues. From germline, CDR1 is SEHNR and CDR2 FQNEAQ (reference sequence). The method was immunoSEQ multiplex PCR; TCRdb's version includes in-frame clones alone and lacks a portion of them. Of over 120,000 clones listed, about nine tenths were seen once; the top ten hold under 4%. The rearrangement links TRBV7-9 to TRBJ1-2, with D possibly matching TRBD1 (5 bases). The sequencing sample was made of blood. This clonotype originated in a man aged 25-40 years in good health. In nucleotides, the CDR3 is TGTGCCAGCAGCTTCGACAGAGGTTCGGATGGCTACACCTTC. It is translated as CASSFDRGSDGYTF. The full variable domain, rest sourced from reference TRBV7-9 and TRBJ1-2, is DTGVSQNPRHKITKRGQNVTFRCDPISEHNRLYWYRQTLGQGPEFLTYFQNEAQLEKSRLLSDRFSAERPKGSFSTLEIQRTEQGDSAMYLCASSFDRGSDGYTFGSGTRLTVV.